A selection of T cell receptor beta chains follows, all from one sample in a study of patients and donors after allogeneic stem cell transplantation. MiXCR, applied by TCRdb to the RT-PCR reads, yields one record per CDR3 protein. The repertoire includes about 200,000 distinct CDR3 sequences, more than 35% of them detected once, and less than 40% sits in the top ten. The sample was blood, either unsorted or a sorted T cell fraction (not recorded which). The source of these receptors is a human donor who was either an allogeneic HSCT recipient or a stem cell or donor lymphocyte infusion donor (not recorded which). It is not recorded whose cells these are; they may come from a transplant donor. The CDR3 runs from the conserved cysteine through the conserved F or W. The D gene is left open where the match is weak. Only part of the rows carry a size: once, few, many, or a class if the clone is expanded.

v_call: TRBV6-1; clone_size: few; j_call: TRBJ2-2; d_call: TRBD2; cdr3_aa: CASRLAGAGELFF; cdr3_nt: TGTGCCAGCAGGCTAGCGGGAGCCGGGGAGCTGTTTTTT
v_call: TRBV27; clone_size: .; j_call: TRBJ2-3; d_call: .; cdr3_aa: CASSFEGITDTQYF; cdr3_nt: TGTGCCAGCAGTTTCGAGGGAATCACAGATACGCAGTATTTT
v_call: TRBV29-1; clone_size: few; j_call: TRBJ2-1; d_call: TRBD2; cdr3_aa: CSVESSGGTYNEQFF; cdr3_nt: TGCAGCGTTGAAAGTTCGGGAGGGACCTACAATGAGCAGTTCTTC
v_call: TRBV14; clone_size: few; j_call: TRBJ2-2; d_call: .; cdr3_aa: CASSRQPTGRGELFF; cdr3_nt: TGTGCCAGCAGCCGTCAACCTACAGGGCGAGGGGAGCTGTTTTTT
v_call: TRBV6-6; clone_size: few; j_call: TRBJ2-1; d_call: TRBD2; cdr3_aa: CASSYHRLAEGSNEQFF; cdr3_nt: TGTGCCAGCAGTTACCACAGACTAGCGGAGGGCAGCAATGAGCAGTTCTTC
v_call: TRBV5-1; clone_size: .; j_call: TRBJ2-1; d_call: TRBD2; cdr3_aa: CASSLGLAEKQFF; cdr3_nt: TGCGCCAGCAGCTTGGGGCTAGCGGAGAAGCAGTTCTTC
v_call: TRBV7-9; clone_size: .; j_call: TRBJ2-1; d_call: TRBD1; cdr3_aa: CASSLARGTGGSHEQFF; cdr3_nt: TGTGCCAGCAGCTTAGCTAGAGGGACAGGGGGCTCTCATGAGCAGTTCTTC
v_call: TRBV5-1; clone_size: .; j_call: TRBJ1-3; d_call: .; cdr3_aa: CASSRQVRAEHSGNTIYF; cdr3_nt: TGCGCCAGCAGCCGACAGGTTCGGGCAGAACACTCTGGAAACACCATATATTTT
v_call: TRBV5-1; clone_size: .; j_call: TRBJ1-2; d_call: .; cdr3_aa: CASSPGPLGGYTF; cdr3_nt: TGCGCCAGCTCGCCCGGCCCCCTCGGGGGCTACACCTTC
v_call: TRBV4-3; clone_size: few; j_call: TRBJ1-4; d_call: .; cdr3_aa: CASSHRPRITEKLFF; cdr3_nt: TGCGCCAGCAGCCATCGGCCCAGGATCACTGAAAAACTGTTTTTT
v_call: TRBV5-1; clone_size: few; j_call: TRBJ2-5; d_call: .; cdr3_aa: CASSLASFQETQYF; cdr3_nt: TGCGCCAGCAGCTTGGCGAGCTTTCAAGAGACCCAGTACTTC
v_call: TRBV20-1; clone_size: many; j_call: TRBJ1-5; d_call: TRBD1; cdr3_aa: CSARLQGGRWKQPQHF; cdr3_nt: TGCAGTGCTAGATTGCAGGGGGGTCGCTGGAAGCAGCCCCAGCATTTT
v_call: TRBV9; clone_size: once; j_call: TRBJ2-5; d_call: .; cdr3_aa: CASSVLHSEGTQYF; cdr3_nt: TGTGCCAGCAGCGTACTTCACTCGGAAGGGACCCAGTACTTC